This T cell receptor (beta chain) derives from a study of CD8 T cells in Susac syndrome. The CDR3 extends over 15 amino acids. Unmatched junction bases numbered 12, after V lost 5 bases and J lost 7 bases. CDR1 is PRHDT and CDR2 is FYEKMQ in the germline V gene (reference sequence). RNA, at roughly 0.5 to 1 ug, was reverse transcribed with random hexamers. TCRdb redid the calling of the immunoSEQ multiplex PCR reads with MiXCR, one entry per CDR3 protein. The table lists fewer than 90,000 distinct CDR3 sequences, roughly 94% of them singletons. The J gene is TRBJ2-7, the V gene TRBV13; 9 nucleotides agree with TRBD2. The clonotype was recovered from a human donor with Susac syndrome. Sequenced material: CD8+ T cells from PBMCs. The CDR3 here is CASSAELAGVYEQYF. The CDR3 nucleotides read TGTGCCAGCAGCGCAGAGTTAGCGGGAGTGTATGAGCAGTACTTC.